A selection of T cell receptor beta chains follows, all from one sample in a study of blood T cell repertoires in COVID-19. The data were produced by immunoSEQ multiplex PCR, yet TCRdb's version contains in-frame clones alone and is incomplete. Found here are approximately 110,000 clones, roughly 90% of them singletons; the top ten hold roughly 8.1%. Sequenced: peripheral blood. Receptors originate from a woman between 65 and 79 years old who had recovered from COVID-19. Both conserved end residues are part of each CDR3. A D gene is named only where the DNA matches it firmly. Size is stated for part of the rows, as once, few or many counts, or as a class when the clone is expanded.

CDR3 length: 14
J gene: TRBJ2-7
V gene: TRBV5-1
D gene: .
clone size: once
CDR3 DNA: TGCGCCAGCAGCTTGGTGACAGGCACCTACGAGCAGTACTTC
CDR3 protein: CASSLVTGTYEQYF

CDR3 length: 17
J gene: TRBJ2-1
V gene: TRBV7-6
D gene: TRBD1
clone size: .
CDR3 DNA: TGTGCCAGCAGCTTATTAACAGGGGGCCACCCCGACAATGAGCAGTTCTTC
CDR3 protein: CASSLLTGGHPDNEQFF

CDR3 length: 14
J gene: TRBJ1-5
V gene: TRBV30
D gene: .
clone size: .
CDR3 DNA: TGTGCCTGGAGTGGGGCATATAGCAATCAGCCCCAGCATTTT
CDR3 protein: CAWSGAYSNQPQHF

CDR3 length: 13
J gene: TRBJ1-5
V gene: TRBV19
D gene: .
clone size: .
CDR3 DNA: TGTGCCAGTGGTAAGCGGGCGGGACAGCCCCAGCATTTT
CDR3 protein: CASGKRAGQPQHF

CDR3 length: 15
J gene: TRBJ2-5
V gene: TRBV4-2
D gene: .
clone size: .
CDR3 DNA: TGTGCCAGCAGCCGCGACCGGGACTACCAAGAGACCCAGTACTTC
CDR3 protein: CASSRDRDYQETQYF

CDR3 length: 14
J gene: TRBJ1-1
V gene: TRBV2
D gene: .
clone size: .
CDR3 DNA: TGTGCCAGCAGTGGGAGCGGTATCTCCGGAGGGGCTTTCTTT
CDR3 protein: CASSGSGISGGAFF

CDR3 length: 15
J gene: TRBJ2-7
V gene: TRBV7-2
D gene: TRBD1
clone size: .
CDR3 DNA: TGTGCCAGCAGCCTGACAGGGGCGGGATTCTACGAGCAGTACTTC
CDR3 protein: CASSLTGAGFYEQYF

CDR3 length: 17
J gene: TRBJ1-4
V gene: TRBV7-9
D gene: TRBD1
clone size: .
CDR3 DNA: TGTGCCAGCAGCCACGGGACAGGGTTGTCAACTAATGAAAAACTGTTTTTT
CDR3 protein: CASSHGTGLSTNEKLFF

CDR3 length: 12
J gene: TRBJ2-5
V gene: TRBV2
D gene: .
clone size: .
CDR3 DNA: TGTGCCAGCAGTGAAATACAAGAGACCCAGTACTTC
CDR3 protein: CASSEIQETQYF

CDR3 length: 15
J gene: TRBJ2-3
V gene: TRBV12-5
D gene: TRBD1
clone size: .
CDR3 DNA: TGTGCTAGTGGTTTGGGGGCAGGGGGCGCAGATACGCAGTATTTT
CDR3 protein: CASGLGAGGADTQYF

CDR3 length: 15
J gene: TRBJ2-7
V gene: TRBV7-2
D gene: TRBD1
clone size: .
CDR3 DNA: TGTGCCAGCAGCTTGGGGACAGGGATGGCCTACGAGCAGTACTTC
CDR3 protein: CASSLGTGMAYEQYF

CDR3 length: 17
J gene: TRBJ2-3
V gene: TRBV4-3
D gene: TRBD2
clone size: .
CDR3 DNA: TGCGCCAGCAGCCAAGATCAAGCGGGGAGGGGCACAGATACGCAGTATTTT
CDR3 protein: CASSQDQAGRGTDTQYF

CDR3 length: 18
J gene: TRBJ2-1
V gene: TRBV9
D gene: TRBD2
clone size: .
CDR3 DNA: TGTGCCAGCAGCGTCCCAACTAGCGGGGAGAGTTCCTACAATGAGCAGTTCTTC
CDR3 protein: CASSVPTSGESSYNEQFF

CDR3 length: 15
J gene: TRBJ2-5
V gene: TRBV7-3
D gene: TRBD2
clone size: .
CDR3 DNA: TGTGCCAGCAGCTCCGGGGGGGCCATTCAAGAGACCCAGTACTTC
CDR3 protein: CASSSGGAIQETQYF

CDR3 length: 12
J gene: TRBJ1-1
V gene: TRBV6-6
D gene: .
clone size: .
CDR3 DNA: TGTGCCAGCAGTTACTCCCAAGAGGGAGCTTTCTTT
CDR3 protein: CASSYSQEGAFF

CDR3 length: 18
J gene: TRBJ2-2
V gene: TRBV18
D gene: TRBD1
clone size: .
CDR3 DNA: TGTGCCAGCTCACCAATGAGGGACAGGGGGCGCTGCCCGGGGGAGCTGTTTTTT
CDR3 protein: CASSPMRDRGRCPGELFF

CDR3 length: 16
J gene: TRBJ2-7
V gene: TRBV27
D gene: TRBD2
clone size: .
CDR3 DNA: TGTGCCAGCAGCTCCCCCGGGACTAGCGGGGCCTACGAGCAGTACTTC
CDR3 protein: CASSSPGTSGAYEQYF

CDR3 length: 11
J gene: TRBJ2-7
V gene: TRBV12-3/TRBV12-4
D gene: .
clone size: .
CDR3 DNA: TGTGCCAGCAGTTTCCGCTACGAGCAGTACTTC
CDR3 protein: CASSFRYEQYF

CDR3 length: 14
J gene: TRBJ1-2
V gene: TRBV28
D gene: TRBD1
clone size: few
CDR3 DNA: TGTGCCAGCAAAAGACAGGGAGCTAACTATGGCTACACCTTC
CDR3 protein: CASKRQGANYGYTF

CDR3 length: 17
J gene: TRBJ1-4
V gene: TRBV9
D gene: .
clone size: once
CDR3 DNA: TGTGCCAGCAGCCCCCGTTCGATCGCAGGGGCTAATGAAAAACTGTTTTTT
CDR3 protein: CASSPRSIAGANEKLFF

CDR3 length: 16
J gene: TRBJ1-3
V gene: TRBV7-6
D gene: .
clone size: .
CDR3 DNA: TGTGCCAGCAGTCCCATTACAGGACCCTCTGGAAACACCATATATTTT
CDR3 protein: CASSPITGPSGNTIYF

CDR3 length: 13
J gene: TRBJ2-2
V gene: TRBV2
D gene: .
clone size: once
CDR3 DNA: TGTGCCAGCAGCCTACCGGGGACCGGGGAGCTGTTTTTT
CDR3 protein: CASSLPGTGELFF

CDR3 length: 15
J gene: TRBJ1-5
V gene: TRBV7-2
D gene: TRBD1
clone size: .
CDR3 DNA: TGTGCCAGCAGCGCCCAGACAGGGCCCTGGGTTCCCCAGCATTTT
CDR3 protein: CASSAQTGPWVPQHF

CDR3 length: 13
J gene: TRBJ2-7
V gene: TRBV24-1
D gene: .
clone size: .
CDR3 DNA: TGTGCCACCAGTGATTTCGGGGGCTACGAGCAGTACTTC
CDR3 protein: CATSDFGGYEQYF

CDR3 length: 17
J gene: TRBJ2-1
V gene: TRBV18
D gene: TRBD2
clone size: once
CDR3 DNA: TGTGCCAGCTCACTTCCGGGACTAGCGGGATCTTACAATGAGCAGTTCTTC
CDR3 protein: CASSLPGLAGSYNEQFF

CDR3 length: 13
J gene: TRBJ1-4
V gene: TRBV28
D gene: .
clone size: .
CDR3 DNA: TGTGCCAGCATCGGGGCGGGGGGTGAAAAACTGTTTTTT
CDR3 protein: CASIGAGGEKLFF

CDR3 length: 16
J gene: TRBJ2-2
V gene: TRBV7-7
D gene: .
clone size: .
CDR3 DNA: TGTGCCAGCAGCTTGGGGCAGGGCCTAAACACCGGGGAGCTGTTTTTT
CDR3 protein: CASSLGQGLNTGELFF

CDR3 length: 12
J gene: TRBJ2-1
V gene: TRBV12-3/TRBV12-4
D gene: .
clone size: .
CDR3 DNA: TGTGCCAGCGGGCCCGGCGGGAATGAGCAGTTCTTC
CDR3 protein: CASGPGGNEQFF

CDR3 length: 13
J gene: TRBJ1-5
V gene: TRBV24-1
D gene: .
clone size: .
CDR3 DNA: TGTGCCACCAGTGGGTTTGGAGGTCAGCCCCAGCATTTT
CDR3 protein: CATSGFGGQPQHF

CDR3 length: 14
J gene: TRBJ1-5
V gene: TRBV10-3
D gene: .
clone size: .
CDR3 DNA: TGTGCCATCAGACAGGGCGGAGGCAATCAGCCCCAGCATTTT
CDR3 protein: CAIRQGGGNQPQHF

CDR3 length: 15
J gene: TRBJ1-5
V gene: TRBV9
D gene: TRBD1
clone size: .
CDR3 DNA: TGTGCCAGCAGCAGGAGGGGGACAGGGGATCAGCCCCAGCATTTT
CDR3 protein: CASSRRGTGDQPQHF

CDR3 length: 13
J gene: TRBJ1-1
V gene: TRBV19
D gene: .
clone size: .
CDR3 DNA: TGTGCCACAACGGCGAGGGCGGGCACTGAAGCTTTCTTT
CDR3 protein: CATTARAGTEAFF

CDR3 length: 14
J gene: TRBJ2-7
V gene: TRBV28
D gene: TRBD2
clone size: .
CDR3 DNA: TGTGCCAGCAGTTTACCAGCGGGAGGGTACGAGCAGTACTTC
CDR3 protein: CASSLPAGGYEQYF

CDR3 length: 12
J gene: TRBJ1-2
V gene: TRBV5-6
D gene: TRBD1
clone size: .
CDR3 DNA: TGTGCCAGCAGCGCGACAGGGCTCGGCTACACCTTC
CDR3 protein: CASSATGLGYTF

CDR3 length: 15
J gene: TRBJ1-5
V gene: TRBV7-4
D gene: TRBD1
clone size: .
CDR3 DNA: TGTGCCAGCAGCTTAGGAACAGGGGGAGATCAGCCCCAGCATTTT
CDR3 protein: CASSLGTGGDQPQHF

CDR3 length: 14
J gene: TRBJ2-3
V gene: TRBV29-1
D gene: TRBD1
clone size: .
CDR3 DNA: TGCAGCGTTGATAGGGACAGGGGCAGAGATACGCAGTATTTT
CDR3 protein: CSVDRDRGRDTQYF

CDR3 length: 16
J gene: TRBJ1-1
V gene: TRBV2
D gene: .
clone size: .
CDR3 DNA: TGTGCCAGCAGTGAAGCTATCCAGACAGCGAACACTGAAGCTTTCTTT
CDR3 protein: CASSEAIQTANTEAFF

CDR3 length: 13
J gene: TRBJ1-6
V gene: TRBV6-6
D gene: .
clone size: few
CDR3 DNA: TGTGCCAGCAGTTACTCGGCGGAATCACCCCTCCACTTT
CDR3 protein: CASSYSAESPLHF

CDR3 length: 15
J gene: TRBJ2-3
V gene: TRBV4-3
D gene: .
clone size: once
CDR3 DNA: TGCGCCAGCAGCCAATCGCTCGGGTCCACAGATACGCAGTATTTT
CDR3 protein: CASSQSLGSTDTQYF

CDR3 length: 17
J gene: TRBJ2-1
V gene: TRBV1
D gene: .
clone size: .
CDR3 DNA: TGCACCAGCAGCCAAGATCTTCGGGGGGTGCGTTACAATGAGCAGTTCTTC
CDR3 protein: CTSSQDLRGVRYNEQFF

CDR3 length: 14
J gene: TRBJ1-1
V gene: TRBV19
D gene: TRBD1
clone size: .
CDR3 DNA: TGTGCCAGTAGTACGGACAGGGGGGCCACTGAAGCTTTCTTT
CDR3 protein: CASSTDRGATEAFF